This TCR beta chain was sequenced in a study of technical replicates of blood from four donors. Using immunoSEQ multiplex PCR, the repertoire was profiled, and TCRdb retains in-frame clones only, with some absent. Among approximately 76,000 clones listed, roughly 85% were seen once. Germline lookup yields CDR1 SGHDT and CDR2 YYEEEE. V trimming: 6 bases; J trimming: 0 bases; junction bases outside the gene matches: 8. This CDR3 has 15 residues. This receptor was identified in a human donor in good health. Some clones in this sample may be carry-over from other donors' samples. The rearrangement joins TRBV5-6 to TRBJ1-1, with 7 positions matching TRBD1. Sequenced input: PBMCs. Here the CDR3 DNA reads TGTGCCAGCACCTATAACAGGGGCGTGAACACTGAAGCTTTCTTT. Its translation is CASTYNRGVNTEAFF.